One and the same sample provided the 26 T cell receptor beta chains below, sequenced in a study of persistence of HIV-infected CD4 T cells. Their target antigens are unknown. The stimulus was an HIV-1 Gag 15-mer peptide pool, 0.8 to 1 ug/peptide/mL. Sorting selected CD4+ T cells upregulating both CD40 ligand and CD69. The immunoSEQ assay was version 4, run in survey mode. Sequencing was performed with immunoSEQ multiplex PCR; in TCRdb, only in-frame clones are kept and a portion is missing. The sample holds under 40,000 clones, roughly 70% seen once. The sample consisted of CD4+ T cells sorted from PBMCs after roughly 17-hour stimulation, taken from a patient who received antiretroviral therapy. These receptors originate from an adult man with HIV who was CMV-seropositive.

This clone appeared a few times. The chain carries TRBV9 and TRBJ2-3; TRBD2 matches at 9 bases. This CDR3 has 15 residues. With 0 bases clipped from V and 1 base from J, the junction kept 0 bases outside the gene matches. Germline-derived CDR1 and CDR2 are SGDLS and YYNGEE. The CDR3 region is CASSVVAGGTDTQYF. CDR3 DNA sequence: TGTGCCAGCAGCGTAGTAGCGGGGGGCACAGATACGCAGTATTTT.

This clone was counted between two and nine times. This sequence joins TRBV28 and TRBJ2-2; a weak D match, TRBD1 (5 bases). CDR1 MDHEN and CDR2 SYDVKM come from the germline V gene. V was shortened by 5 bases and J by 0 bases, with 10 bases between the two germline ends. The CDR3 length is 15 residues. The DNA for the CDR3 is TGTGCCAGCAGTCTATTCAGGGCGAACACCGGGGAGCTGTTTTTT. Translated: CASSLFRANTGELFF.

The chain combines TRBV29-1 with TRBJ1-1; TRBD1 is a possible D gene (6 bases). The CDR3 is made up of 11 amino acids. The germline V and J ends were trimmed by 5 bases and 5 bases, with 9 bases remaining between them. Germline V gives CDR1 SQVTM, CDR2 ANQGSEA. The CDR3, as DNA: TGCAGCGTTACAGGGCGAACTGAAGCTTTCTTT. Translated, it gives CSVTGRTEAFF.

This clone was seen only a few times. The CDR3 DNA reads TGTGCCTGGAGTGTAGGGTCCTACGGCGGCTACACCTTC. As protein: CAWSVGSYGGYTF. The chain links TRBV30 to TRBJ1-2, with unresolved D. The CDR3 is made up of 13 amino acids. V was cut by 0 bases and J by 8 bases, with 13 bases left in between. Germline CDR1 GTSNPN, CDR2 SVGIG (reference sequence).

V gene TRBV2 combines with J gene TRBJ1-3, with a weak D call TRBD1 (6 bases). The CDR3 is 15 amino acids. V gave up 6 bases and J gave up 3 bases, with 15 bases separating them. Germline V gene data show CDR1 as SNHLY and CDR2 as FYNNEI. The DNA for the CDR3 is TGTGCCAGCAGGAAGACAGGAGGATATGGAAACACCATATATTTT. Its protein is CASRKTGGYGNTIYF.

By frequency in the sample, this clone is medium-sized. CDR3 region: CASSLGGQGNQPQHF. CDR3 DNA sequence: TGTGCCAGCAGCTTAGGGGGGCAGGGTAATCAGCCCCAGCATTTT. This sequence joins TRBV7-9 and TRBJ1-5, with a tentative D call TRBD1 (6 bases). This CDR3 has 15 amino acids. Germline V gives CDR1 SEHNR, CDR2 FQNEAQ (reference sequence). Trimming removed 1 base at V and 4 bases at J, with 11 bases between.

The rearrangement uses TRBV15 and TRBJ1-5; a weak D match, TRBD1 (5 bases). The V gene lost 2 bases and the J gene lost 2 bases, with 16 bases spanning the gap. CDR1 and CDR2 from the germline V gene are LNHNV and YYDKDF (reference sequence). The CDR3 covers 17 residues. CDR3 DNA: TGTGCCACCAGCAGATTACCTCAGGGATTTGGCAATCAGCCCCAGCATTTT. Amino acids: CATSRLPQGFGNQPQHF.

This rearrangement joins TRBV6-1 to TRBJ2-2; D perhaps matches TRBD1 (5 bases). The CDR3 spans 13 residues. V was trimmed by 3 bases and J by 4 bases, leaving 6 bases between them. Germline V CDR1 and CDR2: MNHNS, SASEGT. CDR3 nucleotides: TGTGCCAGCAGTGACACAGGCACCGGGGAGCTGTTTTTT. Amino acid sequence: CASSDTGTGELFF.

The CDR3 coding sequence is TGTGCCAGCAGCTTAGGGGGTGGGCAGGCGGTCCCCAATGAGCAGTTCTTC. Translating it yields CASSLGGGQAVPNEQFF. The genes are TRBV7-9 and TRBJ2-1; D not resolved. The CDR3 runs 17 residues. Looked up from germline, CDR1 is SEHNR and CDR2 is FQNEAQ (reference sequence). V was pared by 1 base and J by 6 bases, with 19 bases between. Full variable domain (outside the CDR3, taken from reference TRBV7-9 and TRBJ2-1): DTGVSQNPRHKITKRGQNVTFRCDPISEHNRLYWYRQTLGQGPEFLTYFQNEAQLEKSRLLSDRFSAERPKGSFSTLEIQRTEQGDSAMYLCASSLGGGQAVPNEQFFGPGTRLTVL.

J is TRBJ2-6 and V is TRBV18; 8 positions agree with TRBD1. The CDR3 has 21 residues. J lost 1 base, V lost 0 bases, and 14 bases had no gene match. CDR1 is KGHSH, CDR2 LQKENI, per germline. CDR3 amino acids: CASSPPKGYGTGTSGANVLTF. In DNA, the CDR3 is TGTGCCAGCTCACCACCGAAGGGATACGGGACAGGTACTTCTGGGGCCAACGTCCTGACTTTC.

The chain carries TRBV5-1 and TRBJ2-3; 7 bases align to TRBD2. V shed 1 base and J 2 bases; nucleotides not matched to a gene: 7. Germline V gene lookup returns CDR1 SGHRS and CDR2 YFSETQ. The CDR3 runs to 16 residues. The CDR3 reads CASSLTLATNTDTQYF. CDR3 bases: TGCGCCAGCAGCTTGACACTAGCGACCAACACAGATACGCAGTATTTT.

The chain has TRBV5-6 and TRBJ1-1; 7 nucleotides agree with TRBD1. V trimming: 2 bases; J trimming: 2 bases; junction bases outside the gene matches: 6. The CDR3 length is 15 residues. Germline V gene data show CDR1 as SGHDT and CDR2 as YYEEEE. The CDR3 DNA is TGTGCCAGCAGCTTCCAGGGGACAGCTAACACTGAAGCTTTCTTT. Translated, it gives CASSFQGTANTEAFF.

This clone was seen a handful of times. The V gene is TRBV10-2, the J gene TRBJ2-6; the D is unclear. The germline V gene encodes CDR1 WSHSY and CDR2 SAAADI. Trimming left V 3 bases short and J 4 bases short, with 10 bases between. The CDR3 contains 15 residues. Here the CDR3 DNA reads TGCGCCAGCAGTGACTTCATTGCCGGGGCCAACGTCCTGACTTTC. Protein sequence: CASSDFIAGANVLTF.

The chain recombines TRBV5-8 with TRBJ2-6; tentative D call: TRBD1 (5 bases). Looked up from germline, CDR1 is SGHTS and CDR2 is YDEGEE. The germline V and J ends were trimmed by 4 bases and 2 bases, with 13 bases remaining between them. The CDR3 is made up of 16 amino acids. The CDR3 nucleotides read TGTGCCAGCAGCGGGCCCTCCAGGGCTGGGGCCAACGTCCTGACTTTC. Its translation is CASSGPSRAGANVLTF.

The V gene is TRBV9, the J gene TRBJ1-5; the match to TRBD1 covers 8 bases. The junction had 6 bases not matched to a gene; V was cut back by 4 bases and J by 3 bases. Germline values: CDR1 SGDLS, CDR2 YYNGEE. The CDR3 covers 15 residues. The CDR3 DNA follows: TGTGCCAGCAGCCTCAGGGGGCTAAACAATCAGCCCCAGCATTTT. The encoded protein is CASSLRGLNNQPQHF.

V usage is TRBV18 and J usage is TRBJ1-1; D might be TRBD1 (5 bases). The CDR3 is made up of 16 amino acids. Trimming left V 0 bases short and J 5 bases short, with 16 bases between. Germline CDR1 is KGHSH and CDR2 is LQKENI. The CDR3 loop is CASSPPRTGDRTEAFF. The CDR3 DNA reads TGTGCCAGCTCACCACCGCGGACGGGGGATCGTACTGAAGCTTTCTTT.

This CDR3 reads CAIFRGGAKGYTF. In DNA, the CDR3 is TGTGCCATTTTCCGAGGGGGGGCTAAGGGCTACACCTTC. The chain joins TRBV21-1 to TRBJ1-2. TRBV21-1 is designated a pseudogene. CDR3 length equals 13 residues.

V gene TRBV7-8 combines with J gene TRBJ1-4, with a weak D call TRBD1 (5 bases). CDR1 and CDR2 (germline): SGHVS, FQNEAQ. The CDR3 totals 16 residues. The V and J ends lost 5 bases and 3 bases respectively, with 16 bases between them. In nucleotides, the CDR3 is TGTGCCAGCAGCCTACTTGGGAACAGGCCTAATGAAAAACTGTTTTTT. This codes for CASSLLGNRPNEKLFF.

This clone was seen more than once but under ten times. This chain joins TRBV3-1 (or the pseudogene TRBV3-2) and TRBJ2-3, with D unresolved. Germline CDR1 LGHDT, CDR2 YNNKEL (reference sequence). The CDR3 is made up of 13 amino acids. Trimming pared 4 bases from V and 7 bases from J, leaving 12 bases between. CDR3 in amino acids: CASSPKGLYTQYF. The CDR3 DNA sequence: TGTGCCAGCAGCCCCAAGGGTCTTTATACGCAGTATTTT.

The CDR3 region is CASHTGPGELFF. The CDR3 coding sequence is TGTGCCAGTCATACAGGGCCCGGGGAGCTGTTTTTT. This chain connects TRBV19 to TRBJ2-2, with D perhaps TRBD1 (6 bases). CDR1 LNHDA and CDR2 SQIVND come from the germline V gene (reference sequence). CDR3 size: 12 residues. Trimming pared 8 bases from V and 6 bases from J, leaving 10 bases between.

The rearrangement uses TRBV27 and TRBJ1-2; weak D call: TRBD1 (5 bases). CDR1 is MNHEY and CDR2 is SMNVEV in the germline V gene (reference sequence). There are 13 residues in the CDR3. V lost 6 bases and J 5 bases, leaving 13 bases between the germline ends. CDR3 amino acids: CASSAYQGYGYTF. Here the CDR3 DNA reads TGTGCCAGCAGCGCGTATCAGGGATATGGCTACACCTTC.

This rearrangement joins TRBV6-5 to TRBJ1-1, with D maybe TRBD1 (6 bases). The V gene lost 5 bases and the J gene lost 4 bases, with 11 bases spanning the gap. CDR3 length: 13 residues. CDR1 MNHEY and CDR2 SVGAGI come from the germline V gene. CDR3 in amino acids: CASSIGTPTEAFF. DNA of the CDR3: TGTGCCAGCAGTATTGGGACACCCACTGAAGCTTTCTTT.

The chain has TRBV7-9 and TRBJ1-4; TRBD1 is a possible D gene (5 bases). CDR3 length: 17 residues. V gave up 5 bases and J gave up 0 bases, with 16 bases separating them. Per germline, CDR1 SEHNR and CDR2 FQNEAQ (reference sequence). CDR3 coding DNA: TGTGCCAGCAGCCCGGGGACGGGGCCAGCAACTAATGAAAAACTGTTTTTT. It encodes CASSPGTGPATNEKLFF. The entire variable domain, with the rest obtained from reference TRBV7-9 and TRBJ1-4, is as follows: DTGVSQNPRHKITKRGQNVTFRCDPISEHNRLYWYRQTLGQGPEFLTYFQNEAQLEKSRLLSDRFSAERPKGSFSTLEIQRTEQGDSAMYLCASSPGTGPATNEKLFFGSGTQLSVL.

The chain is built from TRBV5-1 and TRBJ2-7; TRBD1 is a possible D gene (5 bases). This CDR3 contains 15 residues. The germline V gene encodes CDR1 SGHRS and CDR2 YFSETQ. Trimming stripped 2 bases from V and 0 bases from J, with 12 bases between. The CDR3 loop reads CASSFDSSFSYEQYF. CDR3 DNA sequence: TGCGCCAGCAGCTTTGACAGCTCCTTCTCCTACGAGCAGTACTTC.

The V call is TRBV28, the J call TRBJ1-6; D is perhaps TRBD1 (6 bases). Germline CDR1 MDHEN, CDR2 SYDVKM. Trimming shortened V by 2 bases and J by 7 bases, and 12 bases separated the two germline ends. This CDR3 has 15 residues. The chain's CDR3 is CASSLDGTPNSPLHF. The CDR3 DNA is TGTGCCAGCAGTTTAGACGGGACACCAAATTCACCCCTCCACTTT.

This chain uses TRBV6-5 with TRBJ1-1; the D is unclear. This CDR3 has 16 amino acids. V lost 4 bases and J 1 base, leaving 16 bases between the germline ends. Germline-derived CDR1 and CDR2 are MNHEY and SVGAGI. The CDR3 sequence: CASSFRADSGNTEAFF. The CDR3 nucleotides read TGTGCCAGCAGTTTTAGGGCCGATTCGGGGAACACTGAAGCTTTCTTT.